This TCR beta chain was retrieved from a study of cytomegalovirus exposure and HLA in healthy donors. About this clone itself: Its target is unknown.

Study results and caveats: Common viral pathogens seemed, in a later analysis, to connect with several of the most significant clusters. High sensitivity and specificity were reportedly achieved when the classifier diagnosed cytomegalovirus status. Later analysis showed most CMV-associated TCR beta chains appearing HLA-restricted.

The germline V gene has CDR1 SGHDT and CDR2 YYEEEE. The CDR3 extends over 16 amino acids. The V and J ends lost 0 bases and 4 bases respectively, with 16 bases between them. The study sampled nominally healthy donors, though unrecorded immune exposures were likely. Both 60 Vbeta primers and 13 Jbeta primers went into the PCR. Using immunoSEQ multiplex PCR, the repertoire was profiled, and TCRdb retains in-frame clones only, with some absent. The table shows 150,000 to 200,000 clones, with 82% occurring only once. This receptor was taken from a girl between 10 and 17 years old in good health and CMV-seropositive. Sequenced input: PBMCs. The chain uses TRBV5-6 and TRBJ1-2, with D hard to call. Written as DNA, the CDR3 is TGTGCCAGCAGCTTGGGCCCCGGGGAATTAGTCTATGGCTACACCTTC. It is translated as CASSLGPGELVYGYTF.